This TCR beta chain was found in a study of shared clonotypes between healthy human individuals. Overall study findings and caveats: Memory subsets generally showed lower estimated richness than naive subsets.

Naive CD8 cells were CD45RO-negative, positively selected for CCR7, excluding terminally differentiated effector memory CD45RA+ cells. Within Nashville, Tennessee resided all donors, each a Caucasian adult. Some 30,000 T cell genomes, or roughly 200 ng DNA, went into the sorted-subset replicate PCRs. The data were produced by immunoSEQ multiplex PCR, yet TCRdb's version contains in-frame clones alone and is incomplete. The table shows some 740,000 clones, with more than 85% occurring only once. Note on this clone: Its antigen is not known.

Unmatched junction bases numbered 11, after V lost 5 bases and J lost 6 bases. Germline V gene data show CDR1 as MNHEY and CDR2 as SMNVEV (reference sequence). The CDR3 has 17 residues. The sequencing sample was made of naive CD8+ T cells sorted from blood. This TCR was sampled from a man younger than 45 in good health. J is TRBJ2-3 and V is TRBV27; 13 bases match TRBD2. CDR3 residues: CASSTTRTSGSYDTQYF. The CDR3 region has the DNA TGTGCCAGCAGTACAACCCGGACTAGCGGGAGCTACGATACGCAGTATTTT.